Listed below are T cell receptor beta chains from one sample, sequenced in a study of vaccination effects on CD4 cells after COVID-19. Profiling relied on immunoSEQ multiplex PCR, and the TCRdb table lists in-frame clones only, not all of them. The table records around 47,000 clones, roughly 75% of them present only once. Their specific antigens are unknown. The starting material was CD4+ T cells from PBMCs cultured with a peptide pool, obtained before COVID-19 vaccination. These receptors were taken from a human donor who had a prior SARS-CoV-2 infection. Each CDR3 is given with its conserved first and last residue. Each record gives: J gene, clone size, D gene, V gene, CDR3 protein, CDR3 DNA. The D gene is left open where the match is weak. Rows give clone size only sometimes, using once, few, many, or a class for an expanded clone.

j_call: TRBJ2-3
clone_size: few
d_call: -
v_call: TRBV18
cdr3_aa: CASSPDYSDTQYF
cdr3_nt: TGTGCCAGCTCACCGGACTACTCAGATACGCAGTATTTT

j_call: TRBJ2-3
clone_size: -
d_call: -
v_call: TRBV12-3/TRBV12-4
cdr3_aa: CASSSQSGDTQYF
cdr3_nt: TGTGCCAGCAGTTCCCAGAGCGGAGATACGCAGTATTTT

j_call: TRBJ2-5
clone_size: few
d_call: -
v_call: TRBV7-2
cdr3_aa: CASSLRRGGETQYF
cdr3_nt: TGTGCCAGCAGCTTACGCAGGGGTGGAGAGACCCAGTACTTC

j_call: TRBJ2-1
clone_size: once
d_call: -
v_call: TRBV9
cdr3_aa: CATSRDGYNEQFF
cdr3_nt: TGTGCCACTTCGAGGGATGGCTACAATGAGCAGTTCTTC

j_call: TRBJ1-5
clone_size: -
d_call: -
v_call: TRBV4-2
cdr3_aa: CASSQDGGQPQHF
cdr3_nt: TGTGCCAGCAGCCAAGACGGGGGTCAGCCCCAGCATTTT

j_call: TRBJ2-3
clone_size: -
d_call: TRBD2
v_call: TRBV9
cdr3_aa: CASSGLAGTSTDTQYF
cdr3_nt: TGTGCCAGCAGCGGCCTAGCGGGAACTAGCACAGATACGCAGTATTTT

j_call: TRBJ2-5
clone_size: -
d_call: -
v_call: TRBV30
cdr3_aa: CAWSVSGEGTQYF
cdr3_nt: TGTGCCTGGAGTGTATCGGGAGAGGGGACCCAGTACTTC

j_call: TRBJ2-7
clone_size: -
d_call: -
v_call: TRBV6-1
cdr3_aa: CASSEDRLSDEQYF
cdr3_nt: TGTGCCAGCAGTGAAGACAGGCTTAGCGACGAGCAGTACTTC

j_call: TRBJ2-3
clone_size: -
d_call: -
v_call: TRBV9
cdr3_aa: CASSVGAADSTDTQYF
cdr3_nt: TGTGCCAGCAGCGTAGGAGCTGCCGACAGCACAGATACGCAGTATTTT

j_call: TRBJ1-6
clone_size: -
d_call: -
v_call: TRBV6-6
cdr3_aa: CASSYSGRDSPLHF
cdr3_nt: TGTGCCAGCAGTTACTCGGGCAGGGATTCACCCCTCCACTTT

j_call: TRBJ2-1
clone_size: once
d_call: -
v_call: TRBV10-1
cdr3_aa: CASRGAGPRDEQFF
cdr3_nt: TGCGCCAGCAGGGGGGCGGGGCCCAGGGATGAGCAGTTCTTC

j_call: TRBJ1-2
clone_size: -
d_call: -
v_call: TRBV2
cdr3_aa: CASRRSTPTGYTF
cdr3_nt: TGTGCCAGCCGACGGTCGACCCCCACTGGCTACACCTTC

j_call: TRBJ2-7
clone_size: -
d_call: -
v_call: TRBV2
cdr3_aa: CASSEALDSSYEQYF
cdr3_nt: TGTGCCAGCAGTGAAGCGTTGGACAGCTCCTACGAGCAGTACTTC

j_call: TRBJ2-1
clone_size: -
d_call: -
v_call: TRBV27
cdr3_aa: CASRRGGARSYNEQFF
cdr3_nt: TGTGCCAGCAGGAGGGGGGGGGCTAGATCCTACAATGAGCAGTTCTTC

j_call: TRBJ1-2
clone_size: -
d_call: -
v_call: TRBV27
cdr3_aa: CASSRIGGMGNYGYTF
cdr3_nt: TGTGCCAGCAGTAGGATAGGGGGAATGGGGAACTATGGCTACACCTTC

j_call: TRBJ2-2
clone_size: few
d_call: -
v_call: TRBV2
cdr3_aa: CASREWGDTGELFF
cdr3_nt: TGTGCCAGCCGGGAATGGGGCGACACCGGGGAGCTGTTTTTT

j_call: TRBJ2-1
clone_size: -
d_call: TRBD1
v_call: TRBV19
cdr3_aa: CASSQSGTGGYNEQFF
cdr3_nt: TGTGCCAGTAGCCAATCCGGGACAGGGGGCTACAATGAGCAGTTCTTC

j_call: TRBJ2-2
clone_size: -
d_call: -
v_call: TRBV19
cdr3_aa: CASSIDLRGITGELFF
cdr3_nt: TGTGCCAGTAGTATAGATCTCCGGGGGATAACCGGGGAGCTGTTTTTT

j_call: TRBJ1-3
clone_size: -
d_call: -
v_call: TRBV30
cdr3_aa: CAWQQDSGNTIYF
cdr3_nt: TGTGCCTGGCAACAAGACTCTGGAAACACCATATATTTT

j_call: TRBJ2-3
clone_size: -
d_call: -
v_call: TRBV9
cdr3_aa: CASSVIGGGPYEGTQYF
cdr3_nt: TGTGCCAGCAGCGTAATAGGAGGGGGGCCGTATGAGGGTACGCAGTATTTT

j_call: TRBJ2-2
clone_size: -
d_call: -
v_call: TRBV7-3
cdr3_aa: CASSLHLDTGELFF
cdr3_nt: TGTGCCAGCAGCCTCCACCTGGACACCGGGGAGCTGTTTTTT

j_call: TRBJ2-3
clone_size: -
d_call: TRBD1
v_call: TRBV23-1
cdr3_aa: CASSRRQGASDTQYF
cdr3_nt: TGCGCCAGCAGTAGGAGACAGGGGGCTTCAGATACGCAGTATTTT

j_call: TRBJ1-5
clone_size: -
d_call: -
v_call: TRBV7-2
cdr3_aa: CASSLDNQPQHF
cdr3_nt: TGTGCCAGCAGCTTAGACAATCAGCCCCAGCATTTT

j_call: TRBJ2-1
clone_size: few
d_call: -
v_call: TRBV10-2
cdr3_aa: CASTRVSYNEQFF
cdr3_nt: TGCGCCAGCACGCGAGTTTCCTACAATGAGCAGTTCTTC

j_call: TRBJ2-6
clone_size: once
d_call: -
v_call: TRBV7-9
cdr3_aa: CASSSRDVSSGANVLTF
cdr3_nt: TGTGCCAGCAGCTCCCGGGACGTAAGCTCTGGGGCCAACGTCCTGACTTTC

j_call: TRBJ2-5
clone_size: -
d_call: -
v_call: TRBV6-2/TRBV6-3
cdr3_aa: CASSNRVEETQYF
cdr3_nt: TGTGCCAGCAGTAACCGGGTGGAGGAGACCCAGTACTTC

j_call: TRBJ2-7
clone_size: -
d_call: -
v_call: TRBV6-5
cdr3_aa: CASRSTYYEQYF
cdr3_nt: TGTGCCAGCAGGTCGACTTACTACGAGCAGTACTTC

j_call: TRBJ2-7
clone_size: -
d_call: -
v_call: TRBV10-3
cdr3_aa: CAISESRQATGEQYF
cdr3_nt: TGTGCCATCAGTGAGTCCCGACAGGCTACGGGGGAGCAGTACTTC

j_call: TRBJ2-7
clone_size: once
d_call: TRBD2
v_call: TRBV5-6
cdr3_aa: CASSLGLVIHEQYF
cdr3_nt: TGTGCCAGCAGCTTAGGACTAGTCATCCACGAGCAGTACTTC